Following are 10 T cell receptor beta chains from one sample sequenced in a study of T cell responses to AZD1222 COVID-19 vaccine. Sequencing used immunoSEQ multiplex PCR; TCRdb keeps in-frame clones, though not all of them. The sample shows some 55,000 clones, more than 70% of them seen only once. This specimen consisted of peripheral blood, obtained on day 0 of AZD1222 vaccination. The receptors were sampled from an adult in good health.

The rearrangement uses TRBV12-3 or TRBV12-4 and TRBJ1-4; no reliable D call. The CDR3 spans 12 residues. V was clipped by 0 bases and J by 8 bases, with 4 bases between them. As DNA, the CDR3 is TGTGCCAGCAGTTTAGCAAGGGAAAAACTGTTTTTT. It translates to CASSLAREKLFF.

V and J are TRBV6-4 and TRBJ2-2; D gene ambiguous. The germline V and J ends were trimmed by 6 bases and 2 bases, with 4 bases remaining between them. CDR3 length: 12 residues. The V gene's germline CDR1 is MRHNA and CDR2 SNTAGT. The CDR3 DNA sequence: TGTGCCAGCAGCGTTAACACCGGGGAGCTGTTTTTT. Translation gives CASSVNTGELFF.

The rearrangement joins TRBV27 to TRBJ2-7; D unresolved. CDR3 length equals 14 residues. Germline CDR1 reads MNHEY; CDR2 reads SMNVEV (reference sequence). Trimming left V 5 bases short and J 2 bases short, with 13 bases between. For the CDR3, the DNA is TGTGCCAGCAGTCCTAGGACGATTACCTACGAGCAGTACTTC. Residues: CASSPRTITYEQYF.

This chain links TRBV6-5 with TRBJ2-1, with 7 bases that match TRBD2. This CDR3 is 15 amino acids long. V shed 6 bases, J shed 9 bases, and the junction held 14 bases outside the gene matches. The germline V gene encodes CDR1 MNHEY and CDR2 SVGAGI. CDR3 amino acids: CASRQDWGGVTEQFF. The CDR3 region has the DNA TGTGCCAGCAGACAGGACTGGGGAGGGGTCACTGAGCAGTTCTTC.

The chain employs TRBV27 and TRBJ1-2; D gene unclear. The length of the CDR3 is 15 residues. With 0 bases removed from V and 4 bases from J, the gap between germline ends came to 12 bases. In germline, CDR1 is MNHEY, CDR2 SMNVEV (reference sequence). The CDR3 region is CASSLSNQAGYGYTF. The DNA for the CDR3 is TGTGCCAGCAGTTTATCGAACCAGGCGGGCTATGGCTACACCTTC.

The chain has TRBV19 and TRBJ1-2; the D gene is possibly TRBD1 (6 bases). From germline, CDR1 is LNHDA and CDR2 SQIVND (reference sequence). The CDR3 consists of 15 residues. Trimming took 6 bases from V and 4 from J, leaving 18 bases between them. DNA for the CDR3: TGTGCCAGTAGGGAAAGGGGGACTGCGGCCTATGGCTACACCTTC. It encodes CASRERGTAAYGYTF.

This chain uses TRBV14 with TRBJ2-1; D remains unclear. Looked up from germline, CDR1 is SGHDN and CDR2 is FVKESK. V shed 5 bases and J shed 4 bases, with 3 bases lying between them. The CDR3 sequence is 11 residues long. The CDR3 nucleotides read TGTGCCAGCAGCAGTTACAATGAGCAGTTCTTC. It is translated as CASSSYNEQFF.

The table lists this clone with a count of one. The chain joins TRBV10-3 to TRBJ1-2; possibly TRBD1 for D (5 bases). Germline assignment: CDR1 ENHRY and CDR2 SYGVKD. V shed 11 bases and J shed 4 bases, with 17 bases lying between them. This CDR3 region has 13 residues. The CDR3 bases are TGTGCCCTCCAGCGGGGACCGCTCTATGGCTACACCTTC. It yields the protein CALQRGPLYGYTF.

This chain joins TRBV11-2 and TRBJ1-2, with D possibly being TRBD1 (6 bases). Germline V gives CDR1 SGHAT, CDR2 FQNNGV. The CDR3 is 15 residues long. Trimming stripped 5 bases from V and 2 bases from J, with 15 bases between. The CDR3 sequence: CASSESLGGNYGYTF. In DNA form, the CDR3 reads TGTGCCAGCAGCGAATCTCTAGGGGGAAACTATGGCTACACCTTC.

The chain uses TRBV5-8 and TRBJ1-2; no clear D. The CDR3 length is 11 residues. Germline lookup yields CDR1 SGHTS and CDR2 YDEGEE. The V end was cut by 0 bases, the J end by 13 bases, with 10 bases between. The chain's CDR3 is CASSLGQRSTF. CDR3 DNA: TGTGCCAGCAGCTTGGGGCAGCGCTCCACCTTC.